A single sample is the source of the 4 T cell receptor beta chains below, sequenced in a study of T cell responses to AZD1222 COVID-19 vaccine. Sequencing used immunoSEQ multiplex PCR; TCRdb keeps in-frame clones, though not all of them. This table has 60,000 to 85,000 clones, over 75% appearing once. The material sequenced was peripheral blood, taken 28 days after the second AZD1222 dose. The receptors come from an adult who received the AZD1222 COVID-19 vaccine.

The chain uses TRBV2 and TRBJ2-1; 7 bases align to TRBD1. Germline CDR1 is SNHLY and CDR2 is FYNNEI. J lost 5 bases, V lost 6 bases, and 10 bases had no gene match. The CDR3 extends over 15 amino acids. CDR3 DNA sequence: TGTGCCAGCAGCGACCCGGGACAGAGGGACAATGAGCAGTTCTTC. Protein sequence: CASSDPGQRDNEQFF.

V gene TRBV5-1 combines with J gene TRBJ2-3; 9 bases are shared with TRBD2. The ends lost 0 bases at V and 2 bases at J; junction bases unmatched: 7. This CDR3 is 17 amino acids long. Germline V lookup: CDR1 SGHRS, CDR2 YFSETQ. The CDR3 nucleotides read TGCGCCAGCAGCTTGGGAGCGGGGGGCCTACACACAGATACGCAGTATTTT. Translation gives CASSLGAGGLHTDTQYF.

The CDR3 reads CASSYEGGPATIGYTF. CDR3 sequence (DNA): TGTGCCAGCAGTTATGAGGGGGGCCCGGCGACTATCGGCTACACCTTC. The genes are TRBV6-5 and TRBJ1-2; D possibly corresponds to TRBD1 (6 bases). CDR1 and CDR2 from the germline V gene are MNHEY and SVGAGI. CDR3 size: 16 residues. Trimming took 3 bases from V and 8 from J, leaving 22 bases between them.

J is TRBJ1-2 and V is TRBV23-1, with 7 positions matching TRBD1. TRBV23-1 counts as an open reading frame of uncertain function. Losses at the gene ends were 3 bases for V and 8 bases for J; bases not matched to a gene: 12. The CDR3 runs 15 residues. CDR3 region: CASSHAKGDSRGYTF. CDR3 in DNA: TGCGCCAGCAGTCACGCGAAGGGGGACAGCAGGGGCTACACCTTC.